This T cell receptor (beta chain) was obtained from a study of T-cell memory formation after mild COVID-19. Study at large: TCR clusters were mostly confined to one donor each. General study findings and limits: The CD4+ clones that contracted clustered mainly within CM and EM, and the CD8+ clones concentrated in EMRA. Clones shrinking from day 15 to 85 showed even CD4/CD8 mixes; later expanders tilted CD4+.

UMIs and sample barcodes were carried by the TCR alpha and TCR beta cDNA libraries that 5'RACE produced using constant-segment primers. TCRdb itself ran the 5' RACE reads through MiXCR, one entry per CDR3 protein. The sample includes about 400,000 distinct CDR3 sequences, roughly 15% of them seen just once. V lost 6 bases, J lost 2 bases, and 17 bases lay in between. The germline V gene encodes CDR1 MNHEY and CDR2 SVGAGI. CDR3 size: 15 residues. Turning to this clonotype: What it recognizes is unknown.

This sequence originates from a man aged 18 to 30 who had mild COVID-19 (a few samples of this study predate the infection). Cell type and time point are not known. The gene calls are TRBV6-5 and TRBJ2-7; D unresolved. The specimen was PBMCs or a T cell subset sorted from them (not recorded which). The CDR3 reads CASSTYRLRPYEQYF. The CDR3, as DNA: TGTGCCAGCAGCACCTACAGACTGAGACCCTACGAGCAGTACTTC.